This TCR beta chain originates from a study of blood T cell repertoires in COVID-19. About the study: COVID-19 samples, acute and convalescent, were from the United States, Italy and Spain.

CDR1 and CDR2 (germline): LGHDT, YNNKEL (reference sequence). CDR3 length: 13 residues. Trimming left V 5 bases short and J 3 bases short, with 7 bases between. Original methodology: Nucleated cell number was recorded as an estimate derived from reference gene primer amplification. Assay: immunoSEQ multiplex PCR; the TCRdb copy retains only in-frame clones and omits some. D and trimming come from the DNA, and the V and J calls and clone size come from that table. The profile shows about 190,000 clones, approximately 88% of them singletons. The study counted Cohort 3 donors as recovered given two negative PCRs, clearance, or symptom resolution.

The sequence was obtained from a woman aged 30 to 39 who had recovered from COVID-19. The sequenced sample consisted of PBMCs or T cells enriched from blood (not recorded which). J is TRBJ2-2 and V is TRBV3-1 (or the pseudogene TRBV3-2); a possible D gene is TRBD2 (5 bases). The CDR3 sequence: CASSGSYTGELFF. The CDR3 region has the DNA TGTGCCAGCAGCGGGAGCTACACCGGGGAGCTGTTTTTT.